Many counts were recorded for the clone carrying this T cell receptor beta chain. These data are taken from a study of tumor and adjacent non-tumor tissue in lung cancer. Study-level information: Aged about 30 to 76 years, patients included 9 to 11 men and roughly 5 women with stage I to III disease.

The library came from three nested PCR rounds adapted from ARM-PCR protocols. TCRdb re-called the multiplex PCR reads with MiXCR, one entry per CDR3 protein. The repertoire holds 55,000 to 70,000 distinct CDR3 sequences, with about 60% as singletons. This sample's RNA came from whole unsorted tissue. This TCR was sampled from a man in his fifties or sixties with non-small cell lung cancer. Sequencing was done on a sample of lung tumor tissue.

This CDR3 is CASSSRPGPNTGELFF. The CDR3, as DNA: TGTGCCAGCAGTTCACGGCCAGGCCCGAACACCGGGGAGCTGTTTTTT. This chain uses TRBV6-5 with TRBJ2-2; no firm D call. The V end lost 4 bases, the J end lost 0 bases, and 12 bases lay between the germline ends. Germline CDR1 and CDR2: MNHEY and SVGAGI. The CDR3 is made up of 16 amino acids.